Detailed here is one T cell receptor beta chain. The sample originates from a study of blood T cell repertoires in COVID-19. On the study more broadly: Acute-phase and convalescent COVID-19 samples originated in the United States, Italy and Spain.

Original handling: Reference gene primer amplification in the assay estimated nucleated cell counts. Repertoires were generated with immunoSEQ multiplex PCR, while TCRdb's copy carries only in-frame clones and drops some. That table gives V, J and clone size, and the DNA gave D and trimming. The sample yields about 130,000 clones, about four fifths seen once. Germline values: CDR1 SGHNT, CDR2 YENEEA. V lost 4 bases, J lost 2 bases, and 10 bases lay in between. This CDR3 is built from 14 residues. The origin of this receptor is a man between 60 and 70 years old with acute or convalescent COVID-19. Source material: peripheral blood. The V and J genes are TRBV11-3 and TRBJ2-3, with a possible D match to TRBD1 (6 bases). This CDR3 is CASSYHRATDTQYF. The CDR3 coding sequence is TGTGCCAGCAGCTATCACAGGGCCACAGATACGCAGTATTTT. The full variable domain, in which reference TRBV11-3 and TRBJ2-3 provide the parts outside the CDR3, is EAGVVQSPRYKIIEKKQPVAFWCNPISGHNTLYWYLQNLGQGPELLIRYENEEAVDDSQLPKDRFSAERLKGVDSTLKIQPAELGDSAVYLCASSYHRATDTQYFGPGTRLTVL.